A single sample is the source of the 27 T cell receptor beta chains below, sequenced in a study of cytomegalovirus exposure and HLA in healthy donors. The assay was immunoSEQ multiplex PCR, and TCRdb's table has in-frame clones only and misses some. The table includes roughly 130,000 clones, 85% to 90% detected once. Sequenced input: PBMCs. The receptors shown here come from a young man in good health and CMV-seronegative.

This sequence joins TRBV2 and TRBJ1-6, with D perhaps TRBD1 (5 bases). This CDR3 is 15 amino acids long. The germline V and J ends were trimmed by 7 bases and 3 bases, with 13 bases remaining between them. CDR1 is SNHLY, CDR2 FYNNEI, per germline. CDR3 coding DNA: TGTGCCAGCAAGTTGGGGGGATTCTATAATTCACCCCTCCACTTT. It translates to CASKLGGFYNSPLHF.

The gene calls are TRBV6-6 and TRBJ2-2; the match to TRBD1 covers 8 bases. Germline V gene data show CDR1 as MNHNY and CDR2 as SVGAGI (reference sequence). The V gene end was trimmed by 6 bases and the J gene end by 5 bases; junction bases not matched to a gene: 5. There are 14 residues in the CDR3. CDR3 loop: CASSPRTGTGELFF. As DNA, the CDR3 is TGTGCCAGCAGCCCAAGGACAGGGACCGGGGAGCTGTTTTTT.

This clone was counted only a few times. This chain uses TRBV18 with TRBJ2-7; D gene uncertain. V was trimmed by 6 bases and J by 6 bases, leaving 18 bases between them. This CDR3 is 14 amino acids long. The germline CDR1 and CDR2 sequences are KGHSH and LQKENI. CDR3 in amino acids: CASSPTLQGGEQYF. The CDR3 nucleotides read TGTGCCAGCTCCCCCACACTACAAGGTGGCGAGCAGTACTTC.

The genes are TRBV7-3 and TRBJ1-2; 8 nucleotides match TRBD1. Germline V lookup: CDR1 SGHTA, CDR2 FQGTGA. V dropped 3 bases and J dropped 8; count of bases not matched to a gene: 8. The CDR3 is 14 amino acids. The CDR3 loop reads CASSLTGVGGGYTF. CDR3 bases: TGTGCCAGCAGCTTGACAGGGGTTGGAGGAGGCTACACCTTC.

V usage is TRBV7-2 and J usage is TRBJ2-3, with TRBD2 matching 8 bases. Germline CDR1 reads SGHTA; CDR2 reads FQGNSA. Trimming at V came to 4 bases and at J to 3 bases, leaving 6 bases not matched to a gene. The length of the CDR3 is 15 residues. The CDR3 loop reads CASSWASGRTDTQYF. Written as DNA, the CDR3 is TGTGCCAGCAGCTGGGCTAGCGGGCGGACAGATACGCAGTATTTT.

This clone was observed a single time. This chain connects TRBV10-3 to TRBJ2-1; TRBD2 matches at 14 bases. V shed 5 bases, J shed 8 bases, and the junction held 8 bases outside the gene matches. CDR1 is ENHRY and CDR2 is SYGVKD in the germline V gene. The CDR3 loop spans 16 amino acids. CDR3 coding DNA: TGTGCCATCAGTCCGGGACTAGCGGGGGACGGAGATGAGCAGTTCTTC. The encoded protein is CAISPGLAGDGDEQFF.

This chain joins TRBV30 and TRBJ1-2; 8 bases match TRBD1. CDR3 length: 13 residues. The germline V gene has CDR1 GTSNPN and CDR2 SVGIG (reference sequence). Unmatched junction bases numbered 9, after V lost 8 bases and J lost 4 bases. The CDR3: CAGSQGAGYGYTF. The CDR3 DNA reads as TGTGCCGGCTCCCAGGGGGCAGGCTATGGCTACACCTTC.

This chain joins TRBV27 and TRBJ1-1, with 8 bases fitting TRBD1. Trimming took 2 bases from V and 4 from J; bases not matched to a gene: 6. Germline-derived CDR1 and CDR2 are MNHEY and SMNVEV (reference sequence). The CDR3 extends over 15 amino acids. CDR3 protein: CASSLHRTGRTEAFF. The DNA for the CDR3 is TGTGCCAGCAGTTTACACCGGACAGGGCGCACTGAAGCTTTCTTT.

This clone was seen just once. The V gene is TRBV20-1, the J gene TRBJ1-1; no definite D call. The germline V gene has CDR1 DFQATT and CDR2 SNEGSKA (reference sequence). There are 11 residues in the CDR3. V shed 0 bases and J shed 11 bases, with 10 bases lying between them. The CDR3 region has the DNA TGCAGTGCTAGAGATCCCGGACTGGCTTTCTTT. Amino acids: CSARDPGLAFF.

The chain joins TRBV6-5 to TRBJ2-7; perhaps TRBD2 as D (5 bases). CDR3 length: 15 amino acids. V was shortened by 2 bases and J by 7 bases, with 18 bases between the two germline ends. Germline assignment: CDR1 MNHEY and CDR2 SVGAGI. Here the CDR3 DNA reads TGTGCCAGCAGTTACGATCTGAGGGTGACGGGTGAGCAGTACTTC. As protein: CASSYDLRVTGEQYF.

The rearrangement links TRBV11-2 to TRBJ1-1; D possibly corresponds to TRBD1 (5 bases). The germline V gene has CDR1 SGHAT and CDR2 FQNNGV. Trimming cost V 8 bases and J 2 bases, with 15 bases left between them. CDR3 length equals 14 residues. CDR3: CASRLGGINTEAFF. CDR3 nucleotides: TGTGCCAGCCGCCTTGGGGGGATAAACACTGAAGCTTTCTTT.

This chain uses TRBV7-9 with TRBJ2-7; a weak D match, TRBD1 (7 bases). V was cut by 4 bases and J by 3 bases, with 10 bases left in between. Germline V gene sequence: CDR1 SEHNR, CDR2 FQNEAQ (reference sequence). The CDR3 totals 13 residues. For the CDR3, the DNA is TGTGCCAGCAGCTCGGGGGACAGCTACGAGCAGTACTTC. This gives the protein CASSSGDSYEQYF.

This clone came up a few times. V is TRBV4-3 and J is TRBJ1-2, with D uncertain. V was trimmed by 0 bases and J by 4 bases, leaving 12 bases between them. The CDR3 loop spans 15 amino acids. The germline V gene has CDR1 LGHNA and CDR2 YSLEER. DNA for the CDR3: TGCGCCAGCAGCCAAGACGCGGGATCAAGCTATGGCTACACCTTC. Amino acids: CASSQDAGSSYGYTF.

The chain uses TRBV4-2 and TRBJ2-1; 11 nucleotides match TRBD2. Germline lookup yields CDR1 LGHNA and CDR2 YNFKEQ. V lost 4 bases, J lost 2 bases, and 4 bases stayed unmatched. This CDR3 comprises 16 residues. The CDR3 spells CASSPALAGAYNEQFF. Written as DNA, the CDR3 is TGTGCCAGCAGCCCCGCACTAGCGGGGGCCTACAATGAGCAGTTCTTC.

The rearrangement joins TRBV7-8 to TRBJ2-7; 14 bases are a match to TRBD2. V was pared by 3 bases and J by 3 bases, with 1 base of the junction left unmatched. The CDR3 runs 15 residues. Germline V gives CDR1 SGHVS, CDR2 FQNEAQ. The CDR3 nucleotides read TGTGCCAGCAGCTTCGGGACTAGCGGGAGCTACGAGCAGTACTTC. Protein product: CASSFGTSGSYEQYF.

The chain has TRBV6-5 and TRBJ2-7; possibly TRBD1 for D (5 bases). V was pared by 2 bases and J by 1 base, with 6 bases between. The CDR3 loop spans 13 amino acids. CDR1 MNHEY and CDR2 SVGAGI come from the germline V gene. The CDR3 is CASSYAGSYEQYF. CDR3 DNA sequence: TGTGCCAGCAGTTACGCAGGGTCCTACGAGCAGTACTTC.

The rearrangement uses TRBV5-1 and TRBJ2-1; a weak D match, TRBD2 (5 bases). CDR1 SGHRS and CDR2 YFSETQ come from the germline V gene. This CDR3 is 15 amino acids long. Trimming shortened V by 4 bases and J by 1 base, and 12 bases separated the two germline ends. The CDR3: CASSGPAESYNEQFF. CDR3 sequence (DNA): TGCGCCAGCAGCGGGCCAGCGGAATCCTACAATGAGCAGTTCTTC.

The chain couples TRBV6-1 to TRBJ2-7; the D is unclear. CDR1 is MNHNS, CDR2 SASEGT, per germline. CDR3 length: 17 amino acids. Trimming took 0 bases from V and 2 from J, leaving 17 bases between them. CDR3 sequence (DNA): TGTGCCAGCAGTGAAGCGCTTCGAAGCGCGTCTACCTACGAGCAGTACTTC. It codes for CASSEALRSASTYEQYF.

The chain employs TRBV19 and TRBJ2-7; TRBD1 matches 10 bases. The CDR3 is 14 residues long. CDR1 is LNHDA, CDR2 SQIVND, per germline (reference sequence). The V gene end was trimmed by 5 bases and the J gene end by 6 bases; junction bases not matched to a gene: 7. The DNA for the CDR3 is TGTGCCAGTAGTGACGGGACAGGGGCGGGCGAGCAGTACTTC. It yields the protein CASSDGTGAGEQYF.

This chain links TRBV27 with TRBJ2-5, with D uncertain. The CDR3 is 14 amino acids. V dropped 6 bases and J dropped 5 bases, with 16 bases sitting between them. Germline CDR1 and CDR2: MNHEY and SMNVEV (reference sequence). The CDR3 loop is CASRRGTVVETQYF. The CDR3 nucleotides read TGTGCCAGCAGACGCGGAACGGTCGTCGAGACCCAGTACTTC.

This chain uses TRBV1 with TRBJ2-7; the table names TRBD2, a call not compared with the DNA. TRBV1 is described as a pseudogene. There are 17 residues in the CDR3. CDR3 in amino acids: CTSSHPVLNLPHHEQYF. In nucleotides, the CDR3 is TGCACCAGCAGCCACCCCGTCCTCAACCTACCGCACCACGAGCAGTACTTC.

The genes are TRBV7-8 and TRBJ1-6; maybe TRBD1 (6 bases). The CDR3 is 18 residues long. CDR1 is SGHVS and CDR2 is FQNEAQ in the germline V gene. Trimming shortened V by 4 bases and J by 8 bases, and 24 bases separated the two germline ends. CDR3 region: CASSSPETPTGSDSPLHF. CDR3 sequence (DNA): TGTGCCAGCAGCTCGCCCGAAACCCCAACAGGGTCTGATTCACCCCTCCACTTT.

The chain recombines TRBV18 with TRBJ2-7; 8 positions match TRBD2. The germline V gene encodes CDR1 KGHSH and CDR2 LQKENI. Losses at the gene ends were 5 bases for V and 5 bases for J; bases not matched to a gene: 5. The CDR3 consists of 13 residues. CDR3 amino acids: CASSTRRGDEQYF. CDR3 bases: TGTGCCAGCTCAACCCGGCGGGGGGACGAGCAGTACTTC.

This chain connects TRBV9 to TRBJ2-2; 7 bases are shared with TRBD1. From germline, CDR1 is SGDLS and CDR2 YYNGEE. The CDR3 length is 14 residues. V gave up 5 bases and J gave up 2 bases; unmatched junction bases: 3. CDR3 sequence: CASRPGGNTGELFF. In DNA form, the CDR3 reads TGTGCCAGCAGACCAGGGGGTAACACCGGGGAGCTGTTTTTT.

The chain uses TRBV5-4 and TRBJ2-3; 12 nucleotides match TRBD2. Germline V CDR1 and CDR2: SGHNT, YYREEE (reference sequence). V dropped 4 bases and J dropped 5; count of bases not matched to a gene: 11. This CDR3 contains 17 residues. This CDR3 is CASSGGASGRAGDTQYF. The CDR3 DNA sequence: TGTGCCAGCAGCGGGGGGGCTAGCGGGAGGGCCGGAGATACGCAGTATTTT.

The chain is built from TRBV10-3 and TRBJ1-5; 8 bases match TRBD1. Germline V gene lookup returns CDR1 ENHRY and CDR2 SYGVKD. After removal of 2 bases from V and 1 base from J, the junction contained 7 bases not matched to a gene. The CDR3 runs to 17 residues. CDR3 DNA: TGTGCCATCAGTGAGACAGGGGGGGGGCAGAGCAATCAGCCCCAGCATTTT. This gives the protein CAISETGGGQSNQPQHF.

The rearrangement uses TRBV30 and TRBJ1-1, with 7 bases aligning to TRBD1. CDR3 length equals 13 residues. After removal of 7 bases from V and 4 bases from J, the junction contained 9 bases not matched to a gene. The germline V gene has CDR1 GTSNPN and CDR2 SVGIG (reference sequence). The CDR3 protein is CASKTGSITEAFF. The DNA of the CDR3 is TGTGCCTCGAAGACAGGGAGTATCACTGAAGCTTTCTTT.